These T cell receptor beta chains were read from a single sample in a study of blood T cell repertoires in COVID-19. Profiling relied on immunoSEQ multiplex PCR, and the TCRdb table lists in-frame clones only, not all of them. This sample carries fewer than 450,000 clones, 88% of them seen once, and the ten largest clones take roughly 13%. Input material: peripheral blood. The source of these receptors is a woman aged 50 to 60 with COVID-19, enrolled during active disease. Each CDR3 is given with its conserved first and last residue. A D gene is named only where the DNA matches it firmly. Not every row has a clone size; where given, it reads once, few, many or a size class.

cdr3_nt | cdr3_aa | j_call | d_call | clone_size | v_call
TGTGCCAGCAGCGACAGGAGTTACACAGATACGCAGTATTTT | CASSDRSYTDTQYF | TRBJ2-3 | NA | NA | TRBV3-1/TRBV3-2
TGTGCCATCCCGGCACGGGCGGGGTATGGCTACACCTTC | CAIPARAGYGYTF | TRBJ1-2 | NA | NA | TRBV6-5
TGTGCCACCAGCAGAGTGAACAGGCCTACGGATGAGCAGTTCTTC | CATSRVNRPTDEQFF | TRBJ2-1 | NA | NA | TRBV15
TGCGCCAGCAGCTTGGACGCGGGGGGCTGGAATGAGCAGTTCTTC | CASSLDAGGWNEQFF | TRBJ2-1 | TRBD2 | NA | TRBV5-1
TGTGCCAGCAGGGACAGGAACTATGGCTACACCTTC | CASRDRNYGYTF | TRBJ1-2 | TRBD1 | once | TRBV28
TGTGCCAGCAGCCAGACAGGGGAGAGTAATCAGCCCCAGCATTTT | CASSQTGESNQPQHF | TRBJ1-5 | TRBD1 | NA | TRBV5-8
TGTGCCAAGGGGGGACAGGGATATGGCTACACCTTC | CAKGGQGYGYTF | TRBJ1-2 | TRBD1 | few | TRBV2
TGTGCCAGCAGCGCTACAGGGCCTGAAGCTTTCTTT | CASSATGPEAFF | TRBJ1-1 | NA | NA | TRBV9
TGTGCCAGCAGCTTAGTAGCGGGGTCCACAGATACGCAGTATTTT | CASSLVAGSTDTQYF | TRBJ2-3 | TRBD2 | NA | TRBV7-2
TGTGCCTGGAGCCCAGGGGGAAATGAGCAGTTCTTC | CAWSPGGNEQFF | TRBJ2-1 | TRBD1 | NA | TRBV30
TGTGCCAGCTTGGCTATGACAGGGTTCGGACAGCCCCAGCATTTT | CASLAMTGFGQPQHF | TRBJ1-5 | TRBD1 | NA | TRBV6-5
TGTGCCAGCAGCGTTAATGAGGGCGCTGATGGCTACACCTTC | CASSVNEGADGYTF | TRBJ1-2 | NA | NA | TRBV9